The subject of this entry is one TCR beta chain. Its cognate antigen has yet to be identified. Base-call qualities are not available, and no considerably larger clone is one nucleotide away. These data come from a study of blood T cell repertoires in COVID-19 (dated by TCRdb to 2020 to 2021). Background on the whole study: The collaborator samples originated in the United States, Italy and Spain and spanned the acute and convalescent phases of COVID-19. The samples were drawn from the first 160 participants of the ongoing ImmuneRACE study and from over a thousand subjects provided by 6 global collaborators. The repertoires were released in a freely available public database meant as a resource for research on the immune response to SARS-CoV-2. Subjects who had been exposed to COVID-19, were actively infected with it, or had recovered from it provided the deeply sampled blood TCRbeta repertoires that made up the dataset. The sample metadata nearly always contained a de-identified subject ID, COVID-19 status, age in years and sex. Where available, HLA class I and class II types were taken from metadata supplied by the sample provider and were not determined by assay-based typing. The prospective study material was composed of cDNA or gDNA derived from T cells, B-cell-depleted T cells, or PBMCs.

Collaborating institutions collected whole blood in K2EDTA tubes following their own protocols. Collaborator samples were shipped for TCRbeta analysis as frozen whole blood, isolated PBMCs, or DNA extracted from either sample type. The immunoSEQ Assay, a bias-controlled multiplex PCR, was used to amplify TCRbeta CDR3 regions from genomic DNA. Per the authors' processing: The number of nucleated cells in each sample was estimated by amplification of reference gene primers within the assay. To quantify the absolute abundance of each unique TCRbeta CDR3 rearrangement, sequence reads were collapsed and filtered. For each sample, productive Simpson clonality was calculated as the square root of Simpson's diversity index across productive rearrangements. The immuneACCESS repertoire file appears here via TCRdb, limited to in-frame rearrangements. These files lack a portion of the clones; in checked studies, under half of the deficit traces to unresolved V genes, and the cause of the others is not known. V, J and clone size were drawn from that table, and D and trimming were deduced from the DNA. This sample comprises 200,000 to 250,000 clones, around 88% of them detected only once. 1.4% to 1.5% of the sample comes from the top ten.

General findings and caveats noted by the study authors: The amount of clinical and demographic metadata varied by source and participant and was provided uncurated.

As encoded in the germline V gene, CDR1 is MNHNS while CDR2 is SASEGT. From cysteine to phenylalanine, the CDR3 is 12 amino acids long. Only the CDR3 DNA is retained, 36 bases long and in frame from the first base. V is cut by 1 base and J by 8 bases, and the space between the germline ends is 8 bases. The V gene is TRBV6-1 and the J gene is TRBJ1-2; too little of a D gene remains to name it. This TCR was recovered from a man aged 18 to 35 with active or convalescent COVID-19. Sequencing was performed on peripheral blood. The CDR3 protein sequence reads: CASSEGRGGYTF. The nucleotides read TGTGCCAGCAGTGAAGGAAGAGGGGGCTACACCTTC.